The sequence of this TCR beta chain was determined in a study of cytomegalovirus exposure and HLA in healthy donors. This CDR3 has 16 residues. Trimming pared 0 bases from V and 0 bases from J, leaving 9 bases between. CDR1 SGHDN and CDR2 FVKESK come from the germline V gene. TCRdb keeps only in-frame clones here, not all; method: immunoSEQ multiplex PCR. The table includes about 200,000 clones, 75% to 90% detected once. The source is a woman aged 18-30 years in good health and CMV-seronegative. The V call is TRBV14, the J call TRBJ1-3, with D unclear. The material sequenced was PBMCs. The CDR3 reads CASSQELGLSGNTIYF. Here the CDR3 DNA reads TGTGCCAGCAGCCAAGAGCTAGGACTCTCTGGAAACACCATATATTTT.